Sequencing of this T cell receptor (beta chain) was carried out in a study of T cell changes during pregnancy in multiple sclerosis. Produced via immunoSEQ multiplex PCR; TCRdb's table is partial and in-frame only. This sample has approximately 66,000 clones; 90% to 95% occur once, and the top ten carry less than 5.5%. Germline CDR1 reads LNHDA; CDR2 reads SQIVND (reference sequence). The CDR3 is made up of 14 amino acids. V was cut by 6 bases and J by 1 base, with 11 bases left in between. This chain links TRBV19 with TRBJ2-3; no definite D call. The origin of this receptor is a female donor with multiple sclerosis, enrolled in a pregnancy study. The sample was CD8+ T cells from peripheral blood mononuclear cells, taken before pregnancy. The CDR3 DNA reads TGTGCCAGTAGCCTGGAGTTGGGCACAGATACGCAGTATTTT. Encoded protein: CASSLELGTDTQYF.